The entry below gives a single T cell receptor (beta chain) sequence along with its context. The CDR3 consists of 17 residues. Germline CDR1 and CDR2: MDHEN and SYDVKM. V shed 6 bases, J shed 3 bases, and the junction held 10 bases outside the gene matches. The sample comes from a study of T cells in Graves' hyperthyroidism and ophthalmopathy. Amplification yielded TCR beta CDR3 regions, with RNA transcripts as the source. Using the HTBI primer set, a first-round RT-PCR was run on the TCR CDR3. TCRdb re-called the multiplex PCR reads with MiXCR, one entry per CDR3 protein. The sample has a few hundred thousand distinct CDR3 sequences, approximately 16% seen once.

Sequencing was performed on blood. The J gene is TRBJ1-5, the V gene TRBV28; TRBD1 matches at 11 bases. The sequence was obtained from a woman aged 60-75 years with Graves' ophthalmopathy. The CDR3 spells CASSTRDRGGDNQPQHF. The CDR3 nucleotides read TGTGCCAGCAGCACCCGGGACAGGGGGGGGGACAATCAGCCCCAGCATTTT.